The 20 T cell receptor beta chains below all came from one sample that was sequenced in a study of blood T cell repertoires in COVID-19. Sequencing used immunoSEQ multiplex PCR; TCRdb keeps in-frame clones, though not all of them. The sample has 300,000 to 350,000 clones; roughly 89% are singletons. Sequencing was carried out using PBMCs or T cells enriched from blood (not recorded which). These receptors were obtained from a woman aged 18-35 years with acute COVID-19.

The CDR3 here is CASSLAGQNTGELFF. The CDR3 DNA follows: TGTGCCAGCAGTTTAGCCGGACAGAACACCGGGGAGCTGTTTTTT. V usage is TRBV28 and J usage is TRBJ2-2; D is perhaps TRBD1 (5 bases). The CDR3 is made up of 15 amino acids. Deletions cut 2 bases from V and 1 base from J, with 8 bases between. CDR1 is MDHEN and CDR2 is SYDVKM in the germline V gene.

V usage is TRBV7-7 and J usage is TRBJ2-2, with a possible D match to TRBD1 (8 bases). The CDR3 is made up of 16 amino acids. From germline, CDR1 is SSHAT and CDR2 FNYEAQ (reference sequence). The CDR3 bases are TGTGCTAGCGCAACTCGACAGGGGAGGGACACCGGGGAGCTGTTTTTT. It yields the protein CASATRQGRDTGELFF.

This sequence joins TRBV2 and TRBJ1-2, with D unresolved. The CDR3 spans 13 residues. Germline V gives CDR1 SNHLY, CDR2 FYNNEI. V dropped 6 bases and J dropped 0 bases, with 8 bases sitting between them. This CDR3 is CASSDTSNYGYTF. Written as DNA, the CDR3 is TGTGCCAGCAGCGACACTTCTAACTATGGCTACACCTTC. Full variable domain (missing parts from reference TRBV2 and TRBJ1-2): EPEVTQTPSHQVTQMGQEVILRCVPISNHLYFYWYRQILGQKVEFLVSFYNNEISEKSEIFDDQFSVERPDGSNFTLKIRSTKLEDSAMYFCASSDTSNYGYTFGSGTRLTVV.

The chain combines TRBV29-1 with TRBJ1-1; D perhaps matches TRBD1 (6 bases). This CDR3 has 14 residues. Germline V gives CDR1 SQVTM, CDR2 ANQGSEA. V lost 5 bases, J lost 1 base, and 14 bases lay in between. The CDR3 sequence is CSVSLLGANTEAFF. The DNA for the CDR3 is TGCAGCGTTTCCCTGTTGGGGGCGAACACTGAAGCTTTCTTT.

The rearrangement links TRBV10-3 to TRBJ1-5, with D perhaps matching TRBD1 (6 bases). CDR1 and CDR2 from the germline V gene are ENHRY and SYGVKD. CDR3 size: 14 residues. The V end was cut by 11 bases, the J end by 4 bases, with 18 bases between. The CDR3 loop is CAATFGQPNQPQHF. CDR3 in DNA: TGTGCCGCAACCTTTGGACAGCCGAATCAGCCCCAGCATTTT.

The CDR3 protein is CASSLSRTSGNDEQFF. Here the CDR3 DNA reads TGTGCCAGCTCCCTGTCGCGGACTAGCGGGAACGATGAGCAGTTCTTC. The chain joins TRBV18 to TRBJ2-1; the match to TRBD2 covers 12 bases. The CDR3 has 16 amino acids. CDR1 is KGHSH, CDR2 LQKENI, per germline. V lost 6 bases to trimming and J lost 8 bases; unmatched junction nucleotides: 11.

The CDR3 here is CASRILQGAVDGYTF. The CDR3 DNA reads as TGTGCCAGCAGAATCTTACAGGGGGCTGTGGATGGCTACACCTTC. The chain links TRBV28 to TRBJ1-2; 9 positions match TRBD1. The CDR3 spans 15 residues. Germline CDR1 MDHEN, CDR2 SYDVKM. With 6 bases clipped from V and 6 bases from J, the junction kept 11 bases outside the gene matches.

The chain couples TRBV18 to TRBJ2-7, with TRBD2 identical over 7 bases. The CDR3 spans 17 residues. V trimming: 2 bases; J trimming: 0 bases; junction bases outside the gene matches: 10. Germline values: CDR1 KGHSH, CDR2 LQKENI. DNA of the CDR3: TGTGCCAGCTCACCAGCTCTCCCTGGGGGGGGCTCCTACGAGCAGTACTTC. It codes for CASSPALPGGGSYEQYF.

The chain joins TRBV19 to TRBJ1-6, with D hard to call. The CDR3 length is 15 residues. V gave up 3 bases and J gave up 3 bases, with 9 bases separating them. Germline-derived CDR1 and CDR2 are LNHDA and SQIVND (reference sequence). The CDR3 reads CASSIYEGYNSPLHF. The CDR3 DNA sequence: TGTGCCAGTAGTATTTACGAGGGCTATAATTCACCCCTCCACTTT. Based on the CDR3 plus reference TRBV19 and TRBJ1-6, the full variable domain is DGGITQSPKYLFRKEGQNVTLSCEQNLNHDAMYWYRQDPGQGLRLIYYSQIVNDFQKGDIAEGYSVSREKKESFPLTVTSAQKNPTAFYLCASSIYEGYNSPLHFGNGTRLTVT.

This chain uses TRBV27 with TRBJ2-7; 9 nucleotides match TRBD1. CDR1 MNHEY and CDR2 SMNVEV come from the germline V gene (reference sequence). V shed 3 bases and J 6 bases; nucleotides not matched to a gene: 18. The CDR3 extends over 18 amino acids. The CDR3, as DNA: TGTGCCAGCAGTTTTGGACAGGGGACAGGGAGGGTGCAGCGCGAGCAGTACTTC. Translating it yields CASSFGQGTGRVQREQYF.

This rearrangement joins TRBV11-1 to TRBJ1-4; 7 bases map to TRBD1. There are 14 residues in the CDR3. The germline gives CDR1 SGHAT, CDR2 FQDESV (reference sequence). The V segment lost 3 bases and the J segment 6 bases; nucleotides outside the gene matches: 4. The CDR3 spells CASSFGQEDEKLFF. The DNA for the CDR3 is TGTGCCAGCAGCTTCGGACAGGAGGATGAAAAACTGTTTTTT.

This clone was recorded only once. V and J are TRBV9 and TRBJ1-1; 7 nucleotides line up with TRBD1. Germline CDR1 SGDLS, CDR2 YYNGEE. The junction had 6 bases not matched to a gene; V was cut back by 4 bases and J by 0 bases. The CDR3 is made up of 15 amino acids. This CDR3 reads CASSLQGLLNTEAFF. CDR3 DNA sequence: TGTGCCAGCAGCCTACAGGGGCTTTTGAACACTGAAGCTTTCTTT. Variable domain in full (rest from reference TRBV9 and TRBJ1-1): DSGVTQTPKHLITATGQRVTLRCSPRSGDLSVYWYQQSLDQGLQFLIQYYNGEERAKGNILERFSAQQFPDLHSELNLSSLELGDSALYFCASSLQGLLNTEAFFGQGTRLTVV.

The V call is TRBV7-6, the J call TRBJ1-5, with D unresolved. The CDR3 consists of 14 residues. V lost 0 bases, J lost 4 bases, and 7 bases lay in between. The V gene's germline CDR1 is SGHVS and CDR2 FNYEAQ. The CDR3 spells CASSLARGNQPQHF. CDR3 DNA: TGTGCCAGCAGCTTAGCACGGGGAAATCAGCCCCAGCATTTT.

V is TRBV7-6 and J is TRBJ1-4; TRBD1 agrees at 7 bases. V shed 5 bases and J 6 bases; nucleotides not matched to a gene: 12. The CDR3 contains 16 residues. Germline CDR1 and CDR2: SGHVS and FNYEAQ. The CDR3 nucleotides are TGTGCCAGCAGCCCGGGACAGAGCCCTCTCGATGAAAAACTGTTTTTT. It translates to CASSPGQSPLDEKLFF.

This chain uses TRBV3-1 (or the pseudogene TRBV3-2) with TRBJ2-3; the match to TRBD2 covers 11 bases. The J segment lost 5 bases and the V segment lost 3 bases, leaving 7 bases of the junction unmatched. CDR3 length: 16 residues. The V gene's germline CDR1 is LGHDT and CDR2 YNNKEL (reference sequence). CDR3 coding DNA: TGTGCCAGCAGCCAGATTAGCGGGAGGGGGAAAGATACGCAGTATTTT. It translates to CASSQISGRGKDTQYF.

The chain couples TRBV5-6 to TRBJ2-7, with 8 bases matching TRBD2. CDR1 is SGHDT and CDR2 is YYEEEE in the germline V gene. This CDR3 spans 16 amino acids. V shed 0 bases, J shed 4 bases, and the junction held 9 bases outside the gene matches. CDR3 DNA: TGTGCCAGCAGCTTGGGGACTAGCTCTTTAAGGTACGAGCAGTACTTC. Its translation: CASSLGTSSLRYEQYF.

The chain employs TRBV4-1 and TRBJ2-1; 15 nucleotides align to TRBD2. The germline CDR1 and CDR2 sequences are MGHRA and YSYEKL. The CDR3 totals 17 residues. V lost 5 bases and J lost 7; bases outside the gene matches: 9. The CDR3 protein is CASSSEGTSGRQNEQFF. The DNA of the CDR3 is TGCGCCAGCAGCTCGGAGGGGACTAGCGGGAGGCAGAATGAGCAGTTCTTC.

V and J are TRBV19 and TRBJ1-4; D gene uncertain. V shed 3 bases and J shed 0 bases, with 20 bases lying between them. The CDR3 runs to 19 residues. Germline V gene lookup returns CDR1 LNHDA and CDR2 SQIVND (reference sequence). The CDR3 nucleotides read TGTGCCAGTAGTATTTCGGGGATAGGTGTCGGGGCAACTAATGAAAAACTGTTTTTT. This gives the protein CASSISGIGVGATNEKLFF. The complete variable domain, with remaining parts taken from reference TRBV19 and TRBJ1-4, reads DGGITQSPKYLFRKEGQNVTLSCEQNLNHDAMYWYRQDPGQGLRLIYYSQIVNDFQKGDIAEGYSVSREKKESFPLTVTSAQKNPTAFYLCASSISGIGVGATNEKLFFGSGTQLSVL.

This clone was counted a single time. CDR3 in amino acids: CASRGTGAEQYF. Here the CDR3 DNA reads TGCGCCAGCAGGGGGACAGGGGCCGAGCAGTACTTC. The rearrangement uses TRBV5-1 and TRBJ2-7; 10 positions match TRBD1. The CDR3 contains 12 residues. CDR1 is SGHRS, CDR2 YFSETQ, per germline. Trimming removed 5 bases from V and 6 bases from J; junction bases left unmatched: 2. The whole variable domain, remainder taken from reference TRBV5-1 and TRBJ2-7, is KAGVTQTPRYLIKTRGQQVTLSCSPISGHRSVSWYQQTPGQGLQFLFEYFSETQRNKGNFPGRFSGRQFSNSRSEMNVSTLELGDSALYLCASRGTGAEQYFGPGTRLTVT.

The rearrangement joins TRBV10-2 to TRBJ1-1; D call uncertain. The CDR3 sequence is 14 residues long. Germline CDR1 and CDR2: WSHSY and SAAADI. V lost 7 bases to trimming and J lost 1 base, with 13 bases between them. CDR3 region: CASTLLDPNTEAFF. For the CDR3, the DNA is TGCGCCAGCACCTTGCTAGACCCGAACACTGAAGCTTTCTTT.